The 4 T cell receptor beta chains in this list originate from one sample, sequenced in a study of blood T cells in healthy people across ages. Primed by a sample-barcoded 5' primer and a J-beta primer mix, a second PCR proceeded for about 6 to 12 cycles. TCRdb itself ran the 5' RACE reads through MiXCR, one entry per CDR3 protein. The sample contains about 570,000 distinct CDR3 sequences, 27% of which appear only once. The specimen was blood. Receptor source: a woman between 70 and 85 years old in good health.

This clonotype was counted a few times. This chain joins TRBV3-1 and TRBJ1-1; 8 bases agree with TRBD1. Looked up from germline, CDR1 is LGHDT and CDR2 is YNNKEL (reference sequence). V lost 4 bases, J lost 2 bases, and 6 bases stayed unmatched. The CDR3 loop spans 15 amino acids. The CDR3 DNA is TGTGCCAGCAGCCCACTCGGACAGGGAAACACTGAAGCTTTCTTT. It translates to CASSPLGQGNTEAFF.

The rearrangement uses TRBV7-2 and TRBJ2-5; no definite D call. The DNA end is a closer match to TRBJ2-7, so the J assignment may be wrong. The germline V gene has CDR1 SGHTA and CDR2 FQGNSA. The CDR3 sequence is 13 residues long. CDR3 sequence (DNA): TGTGCCAGCAGCCCAGTCTTGGGCTACGAGCAGTACTTC. Protein sequence: CASSPVLGYEQYF.

This clonotype was seen a few times. This rearrangement joins TRBV6-5 to TRBJ1-1; TRBD1 matches 9 bases. The CDR3 runs to 13 residues. Germline V gene lookup returns CDR1 MNHEY and CDR2 SVGAGI. The ends lost 6 bases at V and 4 bases at J; junction bases unmatched: 3. DNA of the CDR3: TGTGCCAGCAGACCGACAGGGGGCACTGAAGCTTTCTTT. Protein sequence: CASRPTGGTEAFF.

Here the CDR3 reads CSVADRVQETQYF. CDR3 bases: TGCAGCGTTGCCGACAGGGTGCAAGAGACCCAGTACTTC. The genes are TRBV29-1 and TRBJ2-5; 7 bases match TRBD1. J gave up 2 bases and V 4 bases, and 4 bases lay outside the gene matches. The CDR3 contains 13 residues. Germline V gives CDR1 SQVTM, CDR2 ANQGSEA.